This record looks at one TCR beta chain sequence and its context. This sample was taken from a study of blood T cell repertoires in COVID-19. Across the study: T cells, B-cell-depleted T cells, or PBMCs provided the cDNA or gDNA that served as material.

TCRdb's table, derived via immunoSEQ multiplex PCR, lists solely in-frame clones and lacks some. The sample yields around 230,000 clones, roughly 89% seen once. There are 15 residues in the CDR3. V was clipped by 4 bases and J by 2 bases, with 14 bases between them. Germline loops: CDR1 ENHRY, CDR2 SYGVKD. This receptor was obtained from a man in his thirties or forties who had recovered from COVID-19. V gene TRBV10-3 combines with J gene TRBJ2-5; a weak D match, TRBD2 (6 bases). The source material was peripheral blood. The CDR3 spells CAISAFFSGQETQYF. In nucleotides, the CDR3 is TGTGCCATCAGTGCCTTCTTTAGCGGTCAAGAGACCCAGTACTTC.